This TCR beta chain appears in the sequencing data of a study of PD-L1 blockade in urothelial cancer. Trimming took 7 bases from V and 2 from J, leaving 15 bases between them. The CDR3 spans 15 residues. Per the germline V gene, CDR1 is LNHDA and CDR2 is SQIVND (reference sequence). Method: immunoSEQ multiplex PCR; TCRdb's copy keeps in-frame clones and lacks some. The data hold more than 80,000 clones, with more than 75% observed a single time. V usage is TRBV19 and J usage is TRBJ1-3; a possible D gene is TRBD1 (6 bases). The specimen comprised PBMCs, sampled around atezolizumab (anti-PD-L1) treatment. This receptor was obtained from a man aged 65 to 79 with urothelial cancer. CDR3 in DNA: TGTGCCAGTATTAATCCGGGACATCCTGGAAACACCATATATTTT. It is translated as CASINPGHPGNTIYF. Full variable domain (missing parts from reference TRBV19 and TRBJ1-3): DGGITQSPKYLFRKEGQNVTLSCEQNLNHDAMYWYRQDPGQGLRLIYYSQIVNDFQKGDIAEGYSVSREKKESFPLTVTSAQKNPTAFYLCASINPGHPGNTIYFGEGSWLTVV.